The sequence of this T cell receptor (beta chain) was determined in a study of T-cell memory formation after mild COVID-19. This clonotype was seen ten or more times. TCRdb fed the 5' RACE reads into MiXCR, producing one record per CDR3 protein. This table holds 380,000 or so distinct CDR3 sequences, approximately 15% found once. CDR3 length equals 12 residues. Germline CDR1 SGDLS, CDR2 YYNGEE. V lost 4 bases, J lost 6 bases, and 8 bases lay in between. V and J are TRBV9 and TRBJ2-1; D not resolved. The sequenced material came from PBMCs or a T cell subset sorted from them (not recorded which). This TCR derives from a man between 18 and 29 years old who had mild COVID-19 (a few samples of this study predate the infection). Cell type and time point are not known. CDR3 bases: TGTGCCAGCAGCTCCCTGGCCAATGAGCAGTTCTTC. It codes for CASSSLANEQFF.